Below, 21 T cell receptor beta chains from the same sample are listed, as sequenced in a study of beta chain features in type 1 diabetes. Every bit of the isolated RNA underwent reverse transcription, so sequencing read expressed TCRB transcripts. Some clones are missing from TCRdb's copy, which holds only in-frame ones; the method was immunoSEQ multiplex PCR. The sample yields 120,000 to 150,000 clones, nearly 50% seen once. Material for sequencing was Tregs from blood. These receptors were collected from a man aged 18 to 30 in good health.

The gene calls are TRBV28 and TRBJ2-5; the match to TRBD1 covers 7 bases. There are 13 residues in the CDR3. The junction had 12 bases not matched to a gene; V was cut back by 6 bases and J by 11 bases. The germline V gene encodes CDR1 MDHEN and CDR2 SYDVKM. CDR3 region: CASRSTGLEEQYF. In DNA, the CDR3 is TGTGCCAGCAGATCGACAGGGCTGGAGGAGCAGTACTTC.

This clone was observed a handful of times. The V call is TRBV29-1, the J call TRBJ2-7; 8 bases match TRBD1. Germline CDR1 reads SQVTM; CDR2 reads ANQGSEA. CDR3 length: 19 residues. The V gene end was trimmed by 1 base and the J gene end by 0 bases; junction bases not matched to a gene: 17. The DNA for the CDR3 is TGCAGCGTTGAAGGAATCAGGGGGCCCGGATCGGGCAGCTCCTACGAGCAGTACTTC. As protein: CSVEGIRGPGSGSSYEQYF.

The rearrangement joins TRBV28 to TRBJ1-1; 9 bases agree with TRBD1. Germline CDR1 and CDR2: MDHEN and SYDVKM. CDR3 size: 12 residues. The V gene end was trimmed by 3 bases and the J gene end by 10 bases; junction bases not matched to a gene: 3. DNA of the CDR3: TGTGCCAGCAGTTTCCTGGACAGGGGAGCTTTCTTT. It is translated as CASSFLDRGAFF.

This clone showed up just a few times. Within the sample, other DNA sequences also encode this same CDR3. The chain has TRBV9 and TRBJ1-2; 7 bases are a match to TRBD1. CDR1 and CDR2 (germline): SGDLS, YYNGEE. J gave up 5 bases and V 0 bases, and 1 base lay outside the gene matches. This CDR3 region has 13 residues. The CDR3 reads CASSVGQGYGYTF. CDR3 DNA sequence: TGTGCCAGCAGCGTAGGACAGGGATATGGCTACACCTTC.

The rearrangement uses TRBV5-1 and TRBJ2-3, with TRBD2 matching over 8 bases. Germline V gene data show CDR1 as SGHRS and CDR2 as YFSETQ. The CDR3 runs to 14 residues. V dropped 2 bases and J dropped 6; count of bases not matched to a gene: 5. The CDR3 DNA is TGCGCCAGCAGCTTAGCGGGAGAGGGTGATACGCAGTATTTT. Translation gives CASSLAGEGDTQYF. Filled out from reference TRBV5-1 and TRBJ2-3, the complete variable domain reads KAGVTQTPRYLIKTRGQQVTLSCSPISGHRSVSWYQQTPGQGLQFLFEYFSETQRNKGNFPGRFSGRQFSNSRSEMNVSTLELGDSALYLCASSLAGEGDTQYFGPGTRLTVL.

The chain has TRBV18 and TRBJ1-1, with D hard to call. Between the trimmed V and J ends, which lost 3 bases and 1 base, there was a span of 12 bases. Germline lookup yields CDR1 KGHSH and CDR2 LQKENI. This CDR3 region has 15 residues. The CDR3 protein is CASSPRATANTEAFF. As DNA, the CDR3 is TGTGCCAGCTCACCTCGCGCAACAGCGAACACTGAAGCTTTCTTT. The variable domain in full, with the rest retrieved from reference TRBV18 and TRBJ1-1, is NAGVMQNPRHLVRRRGQEARLRCSPMKGHSHVYWYRQLPEEGLKFMVYLQKENIIDESGMPKERFSAEFPKEGPSILRIQQVVRGDSAAYFCASSPRATANTEAFFGQGTRLTVV.

V and J are TRBV6-5 and TRBJ2-7; D might be TRBD1 (6 bases). CDR1 MNHEY and CDR2 SVGAGI come from the germline V gene. The CDR3 covers 12 residues. Trimming pared 6 bases from V and 5 bases from J, leaving 11 bases between. CDR3 sequence reads: CASRNRVHEQYF. The CDR3 DNA sequence: TGTGCCAGCAGAAACAGGGTCCACGAGCAGTACTTC.

The rearrangement links TRBV5-1 to TRBJ1-2; D ambiguous. Trimming removed 4 bases at V and 6 bases at J, with 19 bases between. Germline V lookup: CDR1 SGHRS, CDR2 YFSETQ. The CDR3 spans 15 residues. CDR3 in amino acids: CASSREAFRGNGYTF. CDR3 bases: TGCGCCAGCAGCCGGGAGGCGTTTCGGGGAAATGGCTACACCTTC. The whole variable domain, filled in from reference TRBV5-1 and TRBJ1-2, reads KAGVTQTPRYLIKTRGQQVTLSCSPISGHRSVSWYQQTPGQGLQFLFEYFSETQRNKGNFPGRFSGRQFSNSRSEMNVSTLELGDSALYLCASSREAFRGNGYTFGSGTRLTVV.

This clone was observed a few times. This CDR3 is CASGDRGRGNTEAFF. The CDR3 nucleotides read TGCGCCAGCGGGGACAGGGGGCGGGGGAACACTGAAGCTTTCTTT. The chain uses TRBV4-1 and TRBJ1-1; 12 nucleotides line up with TRBD1. The V gene end was trimmed by 8 bases and the J gene end by 1 base; junction bases not matched to a gene: 5. There are 15 residues in the CDR3. Germline V gene sequence: CDR1 MGHRA, CDR2 YSYEKL.

Written as DNA, the CDR3 is TGTGCCAGCATTAGGACACCGAACACTGAAGCTTTCTTT. Translated, it gives CASIRTPNTEAFF. The gene calls are TRBV14 and TRBJ1-1; weak D call: TRBD1 (5 bases). CDR1 and CDR2 (germline): SGHDN, FVKESK. The germline V and J ends were trimmed by 7 bases and 1 base, with 10 bases remaining between them. CDR3 length: 13 residues.

This clone turned up a few times. The V gene is TRBV7-9, the J gene TRBJ1-4, with unresolved D. V gave up 3 bases and J gave up 5 bases, with 10 bases separating them. The length of the CDR3 is 14 residues. Germline V CDR1 and CDR2: SEHNR, FQNEAQ (reference sequence). The CDR3 loop reads CASSFRGINEKLFF. The CDR3 region has the DNA TGTGCCAGCAGCTTTCGAGGGATCAATGAAAAACTGTTTTTT.

There are a few counts of this clone. The rearrangement joins TRBV28 to TRBJ2-1; no definite D call. CDR1 is MDHEN, CDR2 SYDVKM, per germline. The CDR3 runs 13 residues. V was shortened by 1 base and J by 4 bases, with 5 bases between the two germline ends. The CDR3 protein is CASSLFRYNEQFF. The CDR3, as DNA: TGTGCCAGCAGTTTATTCCGTTACAATGAGCAGTTCTTC.

This clone was detected a few times. The rearrangement links TRBV7-2 to TRBJ2-3; no reliable D call. This CDR3 region has 12 residues. Germline CDR1 and CDR2: SGHTA and FQGNSA. Trimming pared 1 base from V and 6 bases from J, leaving 5 bases between. CDR3 in amino acids: CASSLVRDTQYF. As DNA, the CDR3 is TGTGCCAGCAGCTTAGTCCGGGATACGCAGTATTTT.

The chain uses TRBV27 and TRBJ2-3, with D unresolved. Germline CDR1 MNHEY, CDR2 SMNVEV (reference sequence). The V end was cut by 4 bases, the J end by 3 bases, with 11 bases between. The CDR3 has 14 residues. In nucleotides, the CDR3 is TGTGCCAGCAGTTGGGTCGACTCTACAGATACGCAGTATTTT. This codes for CASSWVDSTDTQYF.

The gene calls are TRBV1 and TRBJ2-5; the D segment call TRBD2 is taken from the table without a DNA check. The J call could be wrong; TRBJ2-7 is a better fit for the DNA end. TRBV1 corresponds to a pseudogene. This CDR3 comprises 15 residues. The CDR3 nucleotides are TGCACCAGCAGCCAAGATCATAGAACCTTCTACGAGCAGTACTTC. Residues: CTSSQDHRTFYEQYF.

This clone was counted a few times. The CDR3 DNA reads TGTGCCAGCAGCCTAGACAGGGGCGACAATGAGCAGTTCTTC. Protein sequence: CASSLDRGDNEQFF. This sequence joins TRBV7-7 and TRBJ2-1; 8 nucleotides match TRBD1. The germline CDR1 and CDR2 sequences are SSHAT and FNYEAQ (reference sequence). The trim removed 5 bases at V and 5 bases at J, leaving 5 bases unmatched. The CDR3 contains 14 residues.

This clone was counted only a few times. The genes are TRBV4-3 and TRBJ2-2, with D tentatively TRBD1 (7 bases). V gave up 4 bases and J gave up 1 base, with 16 bases separating them. This CDR3 spans 17 amino acids. In germline, CDR1 is LGHNA, CDR2 YSLEER. CDR3 amino acids: CASSPQGGQMNTGELFF. CDR3 nucleotide sequence: TGCGCCAGCAGCCCCCAGGGGGGACAGATGAACACCGGGGAGCTGTTTTTT.

V is TRBV27 and J is TRBJ1-1; no clear D. CDR3 length: 13 residues. Germline V lookup: CDR1 MNHEY, CDR2 SMNVEV (reference sequence). The V gene lost 3 bases and the J gene lost 5 bases, with 10 bases spanning the gap. CDR3 protein: CASSFMGGTEAFF. The CDR3 bases are TGTGCCAGCAGTTTTATGGGAGGTACTGAAGCTTTCTTT.

This clone was observed a handful of times. The chain is built from TRBV29-1 and TRBJ1-1; perhaps TRBD1 as D (6 bases). V was trimmed by 7 bases and J by 3 bases, leaving 21 bases between them. The CDR3 is 15 amino acids. Looked up from germline, CDR1 is SQVTM and CDR2 is ANQGSEA. CDR3 nucleotide sequence: TGCAGCGCTGTCTTACTGACAGGCTGGGACACTGAAGCTTTCTTT. Encoded protein: CSAVLLTGWDTEAFF.

This clone has more than one count but fewer than ten. The V gene is TRBV19, the J gene TRBJ2-7, with a weak D call TRBD2 (6 bases). Trimming cost V 3 bases and J 6 bases, with 12 bases left between them. The CDR3 covers 13 residues. Germline V CDR1 and CDR2: LNHDA, SQIVND (reference sequence). CDR3 bases: TGTGCCAGTAGTATGGGCGGGGTGGCCGAGCAGTACTTC. This encodes CASSMGGVAEQYF.

This chain links TRBV4-3 with TRBJ2-1; TRBD2 matches at 8 bases. In germline, CDR1 is LGHNA, CDR2 YSLEER. The CDR3 loop spans 13 amino acids. V lost 1 base and J lost 13; bases outside the gene matches: 6. The CDR3: CASSQGPGGGQFF. CDR3 in DNA: TGCGCCAGCAGCCAAGGACCCGGGGGGGGACAGTTCTTC.